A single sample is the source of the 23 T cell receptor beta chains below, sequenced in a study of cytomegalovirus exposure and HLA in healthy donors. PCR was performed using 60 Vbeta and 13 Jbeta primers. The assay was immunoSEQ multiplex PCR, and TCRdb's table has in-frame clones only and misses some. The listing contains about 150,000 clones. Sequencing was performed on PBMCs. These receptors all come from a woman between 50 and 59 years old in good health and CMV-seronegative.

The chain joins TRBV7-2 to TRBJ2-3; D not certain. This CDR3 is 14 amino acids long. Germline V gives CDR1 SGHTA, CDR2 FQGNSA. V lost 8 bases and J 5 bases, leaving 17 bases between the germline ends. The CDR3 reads CASALRWQEDTQYF. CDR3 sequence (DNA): TGTGCCAGCGCCCTAAGGTGGCAGGAAGATACGCAGTATTTT.

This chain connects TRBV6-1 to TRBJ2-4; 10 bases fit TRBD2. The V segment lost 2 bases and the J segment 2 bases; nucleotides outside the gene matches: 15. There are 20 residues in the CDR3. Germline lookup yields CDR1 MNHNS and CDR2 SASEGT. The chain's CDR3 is CASSERPGLAQGGPKNIQYF. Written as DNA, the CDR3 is TGTGCCAGCAGTGAACGACCGGGACTAGCGCAAGGAGGTCCCAAAAACATTCAGTACTTC.

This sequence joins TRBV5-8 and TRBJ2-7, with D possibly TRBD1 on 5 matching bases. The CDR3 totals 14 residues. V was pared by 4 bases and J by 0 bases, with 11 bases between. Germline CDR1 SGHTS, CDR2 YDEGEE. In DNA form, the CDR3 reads TGTGCCAGCAGCGGACGGACAAGCTCCTACGAGCAGTACTTC. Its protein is CASSGRTSSYEQYF.

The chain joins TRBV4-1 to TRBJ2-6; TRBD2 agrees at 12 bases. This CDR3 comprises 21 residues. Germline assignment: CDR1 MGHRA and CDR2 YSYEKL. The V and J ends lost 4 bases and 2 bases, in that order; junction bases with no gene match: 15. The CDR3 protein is CASSRRASTSGGPAGANVLTF. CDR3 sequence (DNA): TGCGCCAGCAGCCGCCGGGCTTCGACTAGCGGGGGACCAGCTGGGGCCAACGTCCTGACTTTC.

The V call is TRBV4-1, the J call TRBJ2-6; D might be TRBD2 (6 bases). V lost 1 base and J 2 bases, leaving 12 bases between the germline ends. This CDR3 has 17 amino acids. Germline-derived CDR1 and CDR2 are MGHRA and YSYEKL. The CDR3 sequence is CASSQADWGAGANVLTF. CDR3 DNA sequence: TGCGCCAGCAGCCAAGCCGACTGGGGGGCTGGGGCCAACGTCCTGACTTTC.

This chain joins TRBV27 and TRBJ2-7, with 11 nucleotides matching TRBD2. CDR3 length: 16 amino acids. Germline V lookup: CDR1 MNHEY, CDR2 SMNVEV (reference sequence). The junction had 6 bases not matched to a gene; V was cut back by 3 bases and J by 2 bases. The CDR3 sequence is CASSFLAGGYAYEQYF. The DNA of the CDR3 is TGTGCCAGCAGTTTCCTAGCGGGGGGCTACGCCTACGAGCAGTACTTC.

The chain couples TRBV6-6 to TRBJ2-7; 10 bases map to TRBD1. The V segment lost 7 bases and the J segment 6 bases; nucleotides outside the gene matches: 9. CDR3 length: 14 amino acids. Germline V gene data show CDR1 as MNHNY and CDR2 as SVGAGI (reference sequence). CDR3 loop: CASTPLGTGAEQYF. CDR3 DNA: TGTGCCAGCACTCCCTTAGGGACAGGGGCCGAGCAGTACTTC.

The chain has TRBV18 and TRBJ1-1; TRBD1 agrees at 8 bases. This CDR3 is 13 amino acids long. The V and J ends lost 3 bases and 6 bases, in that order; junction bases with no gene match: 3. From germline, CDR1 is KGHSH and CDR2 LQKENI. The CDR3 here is CASSPQTGAEAFF. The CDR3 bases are TGTGCCAGCTCACCCCAGACAGGGGCTGAAGCTTTCTTT.

CDR3 amino acids: CASSLPGGLSGNTIYF. In DNA, the CDR3 is TGTGCCAGCAGTTTGCCAGGGGGACTGTCTGGAAACACCATATATTTT. The chain carries TRBV28 and TRBJ1-3; 7 bases align to TRBD1. CDR1 and CDR2 (germline): MDHEN, SYDVKM. J was trimmed by 1 base and V by 3 bases; bases with no gene match: 6. CDR3 size: 16 residues.

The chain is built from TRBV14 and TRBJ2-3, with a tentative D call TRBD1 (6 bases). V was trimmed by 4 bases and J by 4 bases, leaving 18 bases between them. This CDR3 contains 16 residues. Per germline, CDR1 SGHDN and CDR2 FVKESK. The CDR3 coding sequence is TGTGCCAGCAGCCTCCTTCGGGGACAAGGGGCAGATACGCAGTATTTT. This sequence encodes CASSLLRGQGADTQYF.

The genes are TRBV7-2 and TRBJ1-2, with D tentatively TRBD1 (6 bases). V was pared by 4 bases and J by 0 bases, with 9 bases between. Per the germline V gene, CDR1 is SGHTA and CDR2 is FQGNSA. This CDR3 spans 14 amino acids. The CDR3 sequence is CASSSQGPNYGYTF. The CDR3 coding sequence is TGTGCCAGCAGCTCACAGGGACCTAACTATGGCTACACCTTC.

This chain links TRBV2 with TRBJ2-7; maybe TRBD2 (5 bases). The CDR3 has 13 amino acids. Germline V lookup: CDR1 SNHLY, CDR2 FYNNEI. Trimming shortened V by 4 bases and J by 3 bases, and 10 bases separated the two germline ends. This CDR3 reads CASSALGVYEQYF. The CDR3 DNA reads TGTGCCAGCAGTGCCCTCGGGGTCTACGAGCAGTACTTC.

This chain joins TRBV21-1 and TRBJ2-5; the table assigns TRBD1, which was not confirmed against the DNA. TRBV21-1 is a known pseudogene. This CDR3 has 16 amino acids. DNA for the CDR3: TGTGCCAGCAGCAAAGAGACAGGGAGGAGACAAGAGACCCAGTACTTC. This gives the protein CASSKETGRRQETQYF.

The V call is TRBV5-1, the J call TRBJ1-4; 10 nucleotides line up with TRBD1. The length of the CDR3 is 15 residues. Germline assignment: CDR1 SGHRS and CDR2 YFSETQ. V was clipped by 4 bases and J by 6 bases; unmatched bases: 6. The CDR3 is CASSPGGTGDEKLFF. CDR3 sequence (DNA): TGCGCCAGCAGCCCAGGTGGGACAGGGGATGAAAAACTGTTTTTT.

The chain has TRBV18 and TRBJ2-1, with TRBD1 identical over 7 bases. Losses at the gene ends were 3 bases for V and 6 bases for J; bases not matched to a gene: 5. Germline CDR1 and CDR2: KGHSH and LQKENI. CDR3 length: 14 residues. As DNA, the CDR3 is TGTGCCAGCTCACCTCGCGACAGGGCCAATGAGCAGTTCTTC. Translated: CASSPRDRANEQFF.

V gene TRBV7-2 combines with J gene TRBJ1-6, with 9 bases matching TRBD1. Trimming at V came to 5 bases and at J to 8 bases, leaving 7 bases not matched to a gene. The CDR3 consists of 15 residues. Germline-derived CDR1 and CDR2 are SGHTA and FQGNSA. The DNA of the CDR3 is TGTGCCAGCAGCAACATACAGGGGGCGGATTCACCCCTCCACTTT. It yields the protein CASSNIQGADSPLHF. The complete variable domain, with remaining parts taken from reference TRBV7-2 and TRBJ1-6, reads GAGVSQSPSNKVTEKGKDVELRCDPISGHTALYWYRQSLGQGLEFLIYFQGNSAPDKSGLPSDRFSAERTGGSVSTLTIQRTQQEDSAVYLCASSNIQGADSPLHFGNGTRLTVT.

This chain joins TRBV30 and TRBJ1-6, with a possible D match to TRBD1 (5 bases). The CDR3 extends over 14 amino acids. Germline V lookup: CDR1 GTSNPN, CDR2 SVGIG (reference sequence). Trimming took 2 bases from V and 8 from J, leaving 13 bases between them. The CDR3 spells CAWSSDSHYSPLHF. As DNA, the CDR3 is TGTGCCTGGAGTTCCGACAGCCACTATTCACCCCTCCACTTT.

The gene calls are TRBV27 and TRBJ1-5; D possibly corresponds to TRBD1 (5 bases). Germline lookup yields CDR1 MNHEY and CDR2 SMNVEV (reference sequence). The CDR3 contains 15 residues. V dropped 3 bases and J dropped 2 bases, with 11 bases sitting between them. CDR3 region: CASSLGGSGNQPQHF. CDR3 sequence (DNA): TGTGCCAGCAGTTTGGGGGGGTCAGGCAATCAGCCCCAGCATTTT.

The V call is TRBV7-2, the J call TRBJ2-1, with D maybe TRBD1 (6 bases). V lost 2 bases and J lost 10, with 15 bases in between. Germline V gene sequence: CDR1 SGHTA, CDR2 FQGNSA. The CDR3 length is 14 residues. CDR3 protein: CASSLQGLMGEQFF. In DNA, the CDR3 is TGTGCCAGCAGCTTACAGGGGCTTATGGGGGAGCAGTTCTTC.

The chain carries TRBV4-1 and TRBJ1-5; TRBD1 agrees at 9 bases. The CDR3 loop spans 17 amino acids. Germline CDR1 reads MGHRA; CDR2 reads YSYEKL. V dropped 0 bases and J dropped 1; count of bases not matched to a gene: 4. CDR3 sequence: CASSQDQTGGSNQPQHF. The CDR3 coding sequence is TGCGCCAGCAGCCAAGACCAAACAGGGGGCAGCAATCAGCCCCAGCATTTT.

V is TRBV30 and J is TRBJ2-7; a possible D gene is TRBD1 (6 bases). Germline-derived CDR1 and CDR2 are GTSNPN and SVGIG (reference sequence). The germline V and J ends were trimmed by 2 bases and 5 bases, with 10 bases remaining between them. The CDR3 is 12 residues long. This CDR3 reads CAWSPTGNEQYF. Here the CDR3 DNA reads TGTGCCTGGAGTCCCACAGGGAACGAGCAGTACTTC.

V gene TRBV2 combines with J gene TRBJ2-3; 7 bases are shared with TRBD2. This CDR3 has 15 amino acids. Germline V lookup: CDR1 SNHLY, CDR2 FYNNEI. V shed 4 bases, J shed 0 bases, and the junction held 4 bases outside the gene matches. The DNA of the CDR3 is TGTGCCAGCAGTGGCCTAGCGGACAGCACAGATACGCAGTATTTT. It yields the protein CASSGLADSTDTQYF.

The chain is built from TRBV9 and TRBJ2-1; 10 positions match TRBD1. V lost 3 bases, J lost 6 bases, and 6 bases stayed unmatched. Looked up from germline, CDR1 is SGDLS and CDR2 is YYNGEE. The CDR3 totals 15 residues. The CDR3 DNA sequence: TGTGCCAGCAGCGCGGGACAGGGGAGTGGCAATGAGCAGTTCTTC. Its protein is CASSAGQGSGNEQFF.